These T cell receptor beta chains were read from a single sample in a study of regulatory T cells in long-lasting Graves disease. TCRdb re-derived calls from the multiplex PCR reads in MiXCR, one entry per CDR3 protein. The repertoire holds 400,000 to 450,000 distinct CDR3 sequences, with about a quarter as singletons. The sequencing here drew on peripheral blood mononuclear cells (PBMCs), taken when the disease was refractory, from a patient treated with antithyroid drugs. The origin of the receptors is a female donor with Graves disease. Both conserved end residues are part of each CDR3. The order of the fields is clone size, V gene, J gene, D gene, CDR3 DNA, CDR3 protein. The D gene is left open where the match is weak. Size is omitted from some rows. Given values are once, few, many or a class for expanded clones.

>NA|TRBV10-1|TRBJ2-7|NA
TGCGCCAGCACGTATGGGAGCTCCTACGAGCAGTACTTC
CASTYGSSYEQYF
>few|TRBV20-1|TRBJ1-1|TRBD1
TGCAGTGCTAGGCCGGGACAGGGGCCGAGTAGGTACACTGAAGCTTTCTTT
CSARPGQGPSRYTEAFF
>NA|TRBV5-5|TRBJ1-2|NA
TGTGCCAGCAGCTTCCTACCGGACTCCGGTGGTGGCTACACCTTC
CASSFLPDSGGGYTF
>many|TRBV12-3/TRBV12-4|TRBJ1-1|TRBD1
TGTGCCAGCACCCTTGAACAGGGGGCGCGTACTGAAGCTTTCTTT
CASTLEQGARTEAFF
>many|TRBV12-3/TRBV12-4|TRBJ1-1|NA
TGTGCCAGCAGTTCATCTGCCTCCAACACTGAAGCTTTCTTT
CASSSSASNTEAFF
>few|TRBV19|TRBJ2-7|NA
TGTGCCAGTAGCCGAAGCGGACAGAGCTACGAGCAGTACTTC
CASSRSGQSYEQYF
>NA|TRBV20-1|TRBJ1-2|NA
TGCAGTGCTAGCTGGACAGTAGAGACAAATGGCTACACCTTC
CSASWTVETNGYTF
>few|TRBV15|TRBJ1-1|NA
TGTGCCACCAGCAGAGATGAAGGGGTAAACACTGAAGCTTTCTTT
CATSRDEGVNTEAFF
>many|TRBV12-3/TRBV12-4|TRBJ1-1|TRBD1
TGTGCCAGCAGTCCGGGACAGGGTAGTGAAGCTTTCTTT
CASSPGQGSEAFF
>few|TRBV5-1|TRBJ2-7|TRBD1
TGCGCCAGCAGTTACAAACCCGGGACAGAAAACGAGCAGTACTTC
CASSYKPGTENEQYF
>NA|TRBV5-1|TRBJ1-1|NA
TGCGCCGGCAGCTTGATTGGGACATCGAACACTGAAGCTTTCTTT
CAGSLIGTSNTEAFF
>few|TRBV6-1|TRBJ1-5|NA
TGTGCCAGCAGTAAAACCAACTACCAGCCCCAGCATTTT
CASSKTNYQPQHF
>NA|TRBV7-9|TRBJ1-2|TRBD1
TGTGCCAGCAGCAATCCGGGACAGGGGGAGGTTAGCTATGGCTACACCTTC
CASSNPGQGEVSYGYTF
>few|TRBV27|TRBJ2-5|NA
TGTGCCAGCAGTTTACGGGGATTAGCCTTCGAGACCCAGTACTTC
CASSLRGLAFETQYF
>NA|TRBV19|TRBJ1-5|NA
TGTGCCAGTACCAAATCCGACAGGTTGTCGGGTCAGCCCCAGCATTTT
CASTKSDRLSGQPQHF
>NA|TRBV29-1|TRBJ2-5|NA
TGCAGCGTTGGAGGAGGGGGCCGGGAGACCCAGTACTTC
CSVGGGGRETQYF
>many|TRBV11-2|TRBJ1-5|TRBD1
TGTGCCAGCAGCGCAGGCCGGGACAGGGATCAGCCCCAGCATTTT
CASSAGRDRDQPQHF
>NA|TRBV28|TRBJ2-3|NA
TGTGCCAGCACCCCCGTGTGGGCGACCACAGATACGCAGTATTTT
CASTPVWATTDTQYF
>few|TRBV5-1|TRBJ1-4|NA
TGCGCCAGCAGCTTGGGGACGGCGGATAATGAAAAACTGTTTTTT
CASSLGTADNEKLFF
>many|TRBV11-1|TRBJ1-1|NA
TGTGCCAGCAGCTTAGAGGGCTGGAACACTGAAGCTTTCTTT
CASSLEGWNTEAFF
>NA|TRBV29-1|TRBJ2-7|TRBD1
TGCAGCGTACCCCAGGGGGCCTATGGCCACGAGCAGTACTTC
CSVPQGAYGHEQYF
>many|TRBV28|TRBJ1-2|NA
TGTGCCAGCCGACCTCCGGGACAAGCTAACTATGGCTACACCTTC
CASRPPGQANYGYTF
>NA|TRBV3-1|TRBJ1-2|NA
TGTGCCAGCAGACACTTAACCGGGCACGGGAACTACGGCTACACCTTC
CASRHLTGHGNYGYTF
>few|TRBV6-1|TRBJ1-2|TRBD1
TGTGCCACCCAGACAGGGTCCAACTATGGCTACACCTTC
CATQTGSNYGYTF
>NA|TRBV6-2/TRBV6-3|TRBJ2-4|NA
TGTGCCAGCAGGACCAGGGCCGACTCGGTTTTAACCAAAAACATTCAGTACTTC
CASRTRADSVLTKNIQYF
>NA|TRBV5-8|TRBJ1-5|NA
TGTGCCAGCAGCTTGGCGTGGGACGGAGTTTTTCAGCCCCAGCATTTT
CASSLAWDGVFQPQHF
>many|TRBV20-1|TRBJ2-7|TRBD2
TGCAGTGCTAGAGACCCCCGAGCGGGAGGCTACGAGCAGTACTTC
CSARDPRAGGYEQYF
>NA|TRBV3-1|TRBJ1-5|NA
TGTGCCAGCAGCCATGGGACACATAGCAATCAGCCCCAGCATTTT
CASSHGTHSNQPQHF
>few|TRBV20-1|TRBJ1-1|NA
TGCAGTGCTAGAGATCATGGCCTGAACACTGAAGCTTTCTTT
CSARDHGLNTEAFF
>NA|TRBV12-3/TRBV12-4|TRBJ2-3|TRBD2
TGTGCCAGCACCGGGACTAGCGGGAGCACAGATACGCAGTATTTT
CASTGTSGSTDTQYF
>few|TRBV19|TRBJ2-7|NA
TGTGCCAGTAGTAAGGACAGCACTTACGAGCAGTACTTC
CASSKDSTYEQYF
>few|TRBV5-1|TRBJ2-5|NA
TGCGCCAGCAGCCTACGGGGCTTCGAGGGAGCGAGAAAAGAGACCCAGTACTTC
CASSLRGFEGARKETQYF
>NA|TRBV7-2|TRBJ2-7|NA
TGTGCCAGCAGCTTAAGGCCACAGGGCGAAGAGCAGTACTTC
CASSLRPQGEEQYF
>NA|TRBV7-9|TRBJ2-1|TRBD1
TGTGCCAGCAGCTCCGGGACAGTTAACAATGAGCAGTTCTTC
CASSSGTVNNEQFF
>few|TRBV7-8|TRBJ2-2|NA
TGTGCCAGCAGGCAGGGACTCTACACCGGGGAGCTGTTTTTT
CASRQGLYTGELFF
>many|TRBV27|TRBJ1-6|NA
TGTGCCAGCAGTGGGGGGGCCGCGGCTTCACCCCTCCACTTT
CASSGGAAASPLHF
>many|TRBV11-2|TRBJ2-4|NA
TGTGCCAGCAGCGCCGCTCGAGCCAAAAACATTCAGTACTTC
CASSAARAKNIQYF
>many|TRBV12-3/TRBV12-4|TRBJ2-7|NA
TGTGCCAGCAGTTTCCAGGAGAACTACGAGCAGTACTTC
CASSFQENYEQYF
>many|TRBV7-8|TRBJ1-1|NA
TGTGCCAGTTCTAAACGGGAATCAGTTTTTGAAGCTTTCTTT
CASSKRESVFEAFF
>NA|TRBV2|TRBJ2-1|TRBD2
TGTGCCAGCAGTCTAGCGGTCTACAATGAGCAGTTCTTC
CASSLAVYNEQFF
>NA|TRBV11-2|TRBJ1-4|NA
TGTGCCAGCAGCCCCCGAACAGGGTTCATAAATGAAAAACTGTTTTTT
CASSPRTGFINEKLFF
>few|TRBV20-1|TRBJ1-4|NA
TGCAGTGCTGGGTCCCTTAGTGGTGAAAAACTGTTTTTT
CSAGSLSGEKLFF
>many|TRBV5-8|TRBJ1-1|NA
TGTGCCAGCAGCTTGGGCCAGTACACTGAAGCTTTCTTT
CASSLGQYTEAFF
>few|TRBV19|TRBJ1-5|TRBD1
TGTGCCAGTAGTAACCGGGACAGGGTATATTCTGTGTTTCATCAGCCCCAGCATTTT
CASSNRDRVYSVFHQPQHF
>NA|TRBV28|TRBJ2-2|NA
TGTGCCAGCGACCCAACTAGGGCCGGGACCGGGGAGCTGTTTTTT
CASDPTRAGTGELFF
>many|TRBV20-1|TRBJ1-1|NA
TGCAGTGCCGGGCACGGAAACACTGAAGCTTTCTTT
CSAGHGNTEAFF
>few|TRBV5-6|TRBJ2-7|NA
TGTGCCAGCAGCTTCCGCCAATCAAAGAGCTCCTACGAGCAGTACTTC
CASSFRQSKSSYEQYF
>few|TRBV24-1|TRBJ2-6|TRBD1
TGTGCCACCAGTGGCCGGGACAGGGGCTCTGGGGCCAACGTCCTGACTTTC
CATSGRDRGSGANVLTF
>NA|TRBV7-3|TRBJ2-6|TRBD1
TGTGCCAGCAGGTTTACAGGGGGCGCCGGGGCCAACGTCCTGACTTTC
CASRFTGGAGANVLTF
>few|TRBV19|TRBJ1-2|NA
TGTGCCAGTAGTGCAGGACATCTTTCTAACTATGGCTACACCTTC
CASSAGHLSNYGYTF
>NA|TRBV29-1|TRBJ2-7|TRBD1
TGCAGCGGCACGGGACAGGGTGGCTACGAGCAGTACTTC
CSGTGQGGYEQYF
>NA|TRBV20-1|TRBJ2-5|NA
TGCAGTGCTAGACAGGGTTCATCATATCGGGAGACCCAGTACTTC
CSARQGSSYRETQYF
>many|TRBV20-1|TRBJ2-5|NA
TGCAGTGCTCGACCGGACGGCCAAGAGACCCAGTACTTC
CSARPDGQETQYF
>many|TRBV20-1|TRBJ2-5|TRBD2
TGCAGTGCTGGGGTTGATAGCGGGACCCAAGAGACCCAGTACTTC
CSAGVDSGTQETQYF
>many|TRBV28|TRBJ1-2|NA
TGTGCCAGCAGTCCGGGCGGTTGGCGCTATGGCTACACCTTC
CASSPGGWRYGYTF
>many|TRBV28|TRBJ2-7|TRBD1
TGTGCCAGCACTCTTTACCTTGGGACAGGGGGGGTCTACGAGCAGTACTTC
CASTLYLGTGGVYEQYF
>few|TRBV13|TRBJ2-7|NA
TGTGCCAGCAGCCGCGCAGGGATAGGGGAGCAGTACTTC
CASSRAGIGEQYF
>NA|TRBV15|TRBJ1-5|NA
TGTGCCACCAGCAGAGATACGGGGGGGCGTCAGCCCCAGCATTTT
CATSRDTGGRQPQHF
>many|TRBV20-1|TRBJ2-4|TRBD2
TGCAGTGCAGGACTAGCGGGATTAGCCAAAAACATTCAGTACTTC
CSAGLAGLAKNIQYF
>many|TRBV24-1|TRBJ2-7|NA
TGTGCCACCAGTACGGCGGAGGCCTACGAGCAGTACTTC
CATSTAEAYEQYF